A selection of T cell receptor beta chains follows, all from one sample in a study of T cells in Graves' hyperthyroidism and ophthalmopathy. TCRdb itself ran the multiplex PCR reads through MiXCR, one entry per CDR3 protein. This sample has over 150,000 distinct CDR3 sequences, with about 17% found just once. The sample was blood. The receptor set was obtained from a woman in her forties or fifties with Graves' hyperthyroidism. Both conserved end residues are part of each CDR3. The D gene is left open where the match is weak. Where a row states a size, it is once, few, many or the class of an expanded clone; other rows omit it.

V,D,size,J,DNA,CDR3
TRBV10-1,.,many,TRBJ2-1,TGCGCCAGCAGCAGAGGGAATGAGCAGTTCTTC,CASSRGNEQFF
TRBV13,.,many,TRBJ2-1,TGTGCCAGCAGCTCATTCACCCGGACAGCCTCCTACAATGAGCAGTTCTTC,CASSSFTRTASYNEQFF
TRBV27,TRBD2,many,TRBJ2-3,TGTGCCAGCAGTTTTTTGAAGCGGGGGGGCACAGATACGCAGTATTTT,CASSFLKRGGTDTQYF
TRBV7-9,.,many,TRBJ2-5,TGTGCCAGCAGCTTAGGGGATGCCCAGTACTTC,CASSLGDAQYF
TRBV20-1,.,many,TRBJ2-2,TGCAGTGCGCGGGGACCGAATGAGGAGCTGTTTTTT,CSARGPNEELFF
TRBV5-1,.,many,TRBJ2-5,TGCGCCAGCAGGTCGGCAGGGGCACGTGAGACCCAGTACTTC,CASRSAGARETQYF
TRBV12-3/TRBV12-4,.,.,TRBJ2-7,TGTGCCAGCAGTCCTCAGGGACTCGCCTACGAGCAGTACTTC,CASSPQGLAYEQYF
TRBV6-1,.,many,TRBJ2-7,TGTGCCAGCAGACGGGACTTAAACCCATGGCAGTACTTC,CASRRDLNPWQYF
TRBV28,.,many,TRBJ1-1,TGTGCCAGCAATTTTAGAACTGAAGCTTTCTTT,CASNFRTEAFF
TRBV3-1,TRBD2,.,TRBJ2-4,TGTGCCAGCAGCCCGGTGGGCGGGAGAGCCAAAAACATTCAGTACTTC,CASSPVGGRAKNIQYF
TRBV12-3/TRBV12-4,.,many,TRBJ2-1,TGTGCCAGCAGCCCTAGTGCCATCAATGAGCAGTTCTTC,CASSPSAINEQFF
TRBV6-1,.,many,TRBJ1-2,TGTGCCAGCGGACAGTCCGGGGCGGATGGCTACACCTTC,CASGQSGADGYTF
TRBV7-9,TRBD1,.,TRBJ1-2,TGTGCCAGCAGCGTCAGTGGCCGGGACAGGGATGGCTACACCTTC,CASSVSGRDRDGYTF
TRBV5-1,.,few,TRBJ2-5,TGCGCCAGCAGCATCGGACACTTCGGGGCGTACCAAGAGACCCAGTACTTC,CASSIGHFGAYQETQYF
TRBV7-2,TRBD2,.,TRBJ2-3,TGTGCCAGCAGCCAATTCGGACTAGCCGCAGATACGCAGTATTTT,CASSQFGLAADTQYF
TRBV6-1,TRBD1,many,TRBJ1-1,TGTGCCAGCAGTCCGGACAGGGGGCGCAGCACTGAAGCTTTCTTT,CASSPDRGRSTEAFF
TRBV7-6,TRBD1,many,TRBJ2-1,TGTGCCAGCAGCTCCCTACCCGACAGGGACGATGAGCAGTTCTTC,CASSSLPDRDDEQFF
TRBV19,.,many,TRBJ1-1,TGTGCCAGTACCCCGGGGGGTGTGAACACTGAAGCTTTCTTT,CASTPGGVNTEAFF
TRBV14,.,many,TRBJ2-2,TGTGCCAGCAGCCAGTTAGCTTACCACACCGGGGAGCTGTTTTTT,CASSQLAYHTGELFF
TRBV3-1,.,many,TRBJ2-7,TGTGCCAGCAGCCTCGGTGGGGCCTCCTACGAGCAGTACTTC,CASSLGGASYEQYF
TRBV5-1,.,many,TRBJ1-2,TGCGCCAGCAGCTTGGTGGGGGAAGGCTATGGCTACACCTTC,CASSLVGEGYGYTF
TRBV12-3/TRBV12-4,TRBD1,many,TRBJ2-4,TGTGCCAGCAGTTTGGGGACAGGAATAGCCAAAAACATTCAGTACTTC,CASSLGTGIAKNIQYF
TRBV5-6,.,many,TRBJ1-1,TGTGCCAGCAGCTGGGGGACACCAAGGAACACTGAAGCTTTCTTT,CASSWGTPRNTEAFF
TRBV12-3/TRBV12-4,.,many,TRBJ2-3,TGTGCCAGCAGCACCTTCCTGAGCACAGATACGCAGTATTTT,CASSTFLSTDTQYF
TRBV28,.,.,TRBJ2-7,TGTGCCAGCAGTCTCCGGGACCGCTACGAGCAGTACTTC,CASSLRDRYEQYF
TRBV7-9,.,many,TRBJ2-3,TGTGCCAGCAGCTCCCGTACGGGGCTCACGACAGATACGCAGTATTTT,CASSSRTGLTTDTQYF
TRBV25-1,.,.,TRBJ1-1,TGTGCCAGCAGTGAACGACTTACTAAAAACACTGAAGCTTTCTTT,CASSERLTKNTEAFF